The TCR beta chain under discussion was sequenced for a study of blood T cell repertoires in COVID-19. Looking at the study overall: PBMCs, B-cell-depleted T cells, or T cells were the source of the cDNA or gDNA that made up the material.

CDR3 length: 13 residues. The V and J ends lost 5 bases and 9 bases respectively, with 16 bases between them. Libraries were prepared by immunoSEQ multiplex PCR; TCRdb keeps only in-frame clonotypes and omits some of them. The sample comprises roughly 250,000 clones, about 93% of which are singletons, and over 0.65% rests with the top ten. The gene calls are TRBV12-3 or TRBV12-4 and TRBJ1-1; D not resolved. The receptor was isolated from a man aged 25-45 years with COVID-19, enrolled during active disease. Sequenced: peripheral blood. CDR3 residues: CASSPGRAGKAFF. In nucleotides, the CDR3 is TGTGCCAGCAGTCCCGGCCGGGCGGGTAAAGCTTTCTTT.